This entry lists 25 T cell receptor beta chains sequenced from one sample in a study of blood T cell repertoires in COVID-19. Method: immunoSEQ multiplex PCR; TCRdb's copy keeps in-frame clones and lacks some. The sample carries 180,000 or so clones, approximately 87% recorded once. The sample taken for sequencing was peripheral blood. The receptors derive from a man aged 35 to 55 with active or convalescent COVID-19.

This clone showed up just a few times. The chain uses TRBV29-1 and TRBJ1-1, with TRBD1 identical over 9 bases. CDR1 SQVTM and CDR2 ANQGSEA come from the germline V gene. The CDR3 has 15 residues. Trimming at V came to 2 bases and at J to 5 bases, leaving 9 bases not matched to a gene. This CDR3 reads CSVETGTGQVTEAFF. The CDR3 region has the DNA TGCAGCGTTGAAACCGGGACAGGGCAAGTGACTGAAGCTTTCTTT.

The rearrangement joins TRBV7-9 to TRBJ2-4; possibly TRBD2 for D (5 bases). The CDR3 covers 19 residues. V was trimmed by 4 bases and J by 0 bases, leaving 22 bases between them. The germline gives CDR1 SEHNR, CDR2 FQNEAQ (reference sequence). In nucleotides, the CDR3 is TGTGCCAGCAGCTCCCTAAACGGGGTAGATCCCCTAGCCAAAAACATTCAGTACTTC. This translates into CASSSLNGVDPLAKNIQYF.

This rearrangement joins TRBV29-1 to TRBJ1-2; D is unclear. Germline V gene lookup returns CDR1 SQVTM and CDR2 ANQGSEA. This CDR3 contains 13 residues. V was trimmed by 0 bases and J by 3 bases, leaving 8 bases between them. The CDR3 sequence: CSVEELGDYGYTF. In DNA, the CDR3 is TGCAGCGTTGAAGAACTCGGTGACTATGGCTACACCTTC.

The chain uses TRBV27 and TRBJ2-3; 15 nucleotides match TRBD2. J gave up 2 bases and V 3 bases, and 9 bases lay outside the gene matches. This CDR3 is 19 amino acids long. The V gene's germline CDR1 is MNHEY and CDR2 SMNVEV (reference sequence). CDR3 sequence: CASSFVPGLAGGDTDTQYF. The DNA of the CDR3 is TGTGCCAGCAGTTTCGTTCCGGGACTAGCGGGGGGCGACACAGATACGCAGTATTTT.

The count of this clone is one. V gene TRBV7-3 combines with J gene TRBJ2-3; 8 positions match TRBD2. The V segment lost 1 base and the J segment 3 bases; nucleotides outside the gene matches: 6. Germline CDR1 SGHTA, CDR2 FQGTGA. The CDR3 has 16 residues. The CDR3 loop is CASSLNGGAETDTQYF. CDR3 bases: TGTGCCAGCAGCTTAAACGGGGGGGCTGAGACAGATACGCAGTATTTT.

As concerns this clone: The sample carries other DNA sequences with the same CDR3. The chain recombines TRBV28 with TRBJ1-5; the match to TRBD1 covers 7 bases. Losses at the gene ends were 2 bases for V and 2 bases for J; bases not matched to a gene: 0. Germline V lookup: CDR1 MDHEN, CDR2 SYDVKM. This CDR3 has 14 residues. Here the CDR3 reads CASSLGTGNQPQHF. The CDR3 bases are TGTGCCAGCAGTTTAGGGACAGGCAATCAGCCCCAGCATTTT.

The chain is built from TRBV4-1 and TRBJ2-2; D is unresolved. V was clipped by 1 base and J by 1 base, with 7 bases between them. Germline CDR1 MGHRA, CDR2 YSYEKL. The CDR3 spans 15 residues. The chain's CDR3 is CASSQGARNTGELFF. CDR3 DNA sequence: TGCGCCAGCAGCCAAGGAGCGAGGAACACCGGGGAGCTGTTTTTT.

V gene TRBV6-1 combines with J gene TRBJ2-7; D ambiguous. The germline V and J ends were trimmed by 3 bases and 1 base, with 7 bases remaining between them. The CDR3 sequence is 13 residues long. CDR1 is MNHNS and CDR2 is SASEGT in the germline V gene. The CDR3: CASSEAVSYEQYF. CDR3 nucleotides: TGTGCCAGCAGTGAGGCAGTATCCTACGAGCAGTACTTC.

The J gene is TRBJ1-2, the V gene TRBV4-2; tentative D call: TRBD1 (6 bases). Germline CDR1 is LGHNA and CDR2 is YNFKEQ. Between the trimmed V and J ends, which lost 6 bases and 1 base, there was a span of 21 bases. The CDR3 is 17 residues long. The CDR3 nucleotides read TGTGCCAGCAGACTAAGGACAGAAAATGCTTATAACTATGGCTACACCTTC. Its translation: CASRLRTENAYNYGYTF.

The rearrangement joins TRBV27 to TRBJ2-3; D ambiguous. Germline V CDR1 and CDR2: MNHEY, SMNVEV (reference sequence). V lost 7 bases and J 4 bases, leaving 18 bases between the germline ends. The CDR3 totals 15 residues. The CDR3 spells CASTQSRSSADTQYF. The CDR3 DNA reads TGTGCCAGCACCCAATCTCGAAGTTCAGCAGATACGCAGTATTTT.

The chain combines TRBV4-3 with TRBJ2-6; 7 positions agree with TRBD2. CDR1 is LGHNA and CDR2 is YSLEER in the germline V gene. CDR3 length: 18 amino acids. Unmatched junction bases numbered 8, after V lost 1 base and J lost 2 bases. CDR3 DNA: TGCGCCAGCAGCCAAGCCCGGGGGGTTTGGACTGGGGCCAACGTCCTGACTTTC. It codes for CASSQARGVWTGANVLTF.

This chain uses TRBV7-2 with TRBJ1-5, with no clear D. Germline V lookup: CDR1 SGHTA, CDR2 FQGNSA. V shed 5 bases and J shed 3 bases, with 14 bases lying between them. The CDR3 extends over 15 amino acids. The CDR3 sequence: CASSPSSGINQPQHF. Written as DNA, the CDR3 is TGTGCCAGCAGCCCCTCGTCGGGGATCAATCAGCCCCAGCATTTT.

The rearrangement joins TRBV6-5 to TRBJ1-5; maybe TRBD1 (5 bases). The V gene's germline CDR1 is MNHEY and CDR2 SVGAGI. Trimming pared 8 bases from V and 5 bases from J, leaving 13 bases between. This CDR3 is 13 amino acids long. CDR3 sequence (DNA): TGTGCCAGCGGGCGGGGCTTGGATCAGCCCCAGCATTTT. Protein sequence: CASGRGLDQPQHF.

This clone was seen a few times. V usage is TRBV6-5 and J usage is TRBJ2-5; no firm D call. From germline, CDR1 is MNHEY and CDR2 SVGAGI. Between the trimmed V and J ends, which lost 5 bases and 7 bases, there was a span of 17 bases. The CDR3 is 14 residues long. The DNA for the CDR3 is TGTGCCAGCAGTATTCTGGCGACCCCGGGGACCCAGTACTTC. Protein: CASSILATPGTQYF.

The chain carries TRBV5-1 and TRBJ2-2; D is possibly TRBD2 (5 bases). The CDR3 totals 13 residues. V shed 3 bases and J shed 9 bases, with 12 bases lying between them. CDR1 is SGHRS and CDR2 is YFSETQ in the germline V gene. DNA for the CDR3: TGCGCCAGCAGCTACGGATCGGGGTGGGAGCTGTTTTTT. Protein sequence: CASSYGSGWELFF.

This chain links TRBV7-3 with TRBJ1-3, with D possibly matching TRBD1 (5 bases). Trimming stripped 0 bases from V and 1 base from J, with 22 bases between. In germline, CDR1 is SGHTA, CDR2 FQGTGA. The CDR3 length is 20 residues. CDR3 sequence: CASSLTGGIAVVKSGNTIYF. In nucleotides, the CDR3 is TGTGCCAGCAGCTTAACCGGGGGGATAGCAGTTGTCAAATCTGGAAACACCATATATTTT.

The chain links TRBV5-1 to TRBJ2-3, with D maybe TRBD2 (6 bases). The V end lost 2 bases, the J end lost 3 bases, and 13 bases lay between the germline ends. The germline gives CDR1 SGHRS, CDR2 YFSETQ. The CDR3 consists of 15 residues. CDR3 DNA: TGCGCCAGCAGCTTCCGTCGACTAGGGACAGATACGCAGTATTTT. This translates into CASSFRRLGTDTQYF.

V is TRBV5-1 and J is TRBJ1-1; 9 positions agree with TRBD1. This CDR3 has 15 residues. The germline V gene has CDR1 SGHRS and CDR2 YFSETQ. V shed 3 bases and J 4 bases; nucleotides not matched to a gene: 7. CDR3 sequence (DNA): TGCGCCAGCAGCTCCGGGACAGGGTCGGGCACTGAAGCTTTCTTT. Amino acid sequence: CASSSGTGSGTEAFF. Supplemented by reference TRBV5-1 and TRBJ1-1, the full variable domain reads KAGVTQTPRYLIKTRGQQVTLSCSPISGHRSVSWYQQTPGQGLQFLFEYFSETQRNKGNFPGRFSGRQFSNSRSEMNVSTLELGDSALYLCASSSGTGSGTEAFFGQGTRLTVV.

CDR3 nucleotides: TGTGCCAGCAGTTCCTACCCGGCGGGCCTTAACTATGGCTACACCTTC. Its translation is CASSSYPAGLNYGYTF. The V gene is TRBV28, the J gene TRBJ1-2, with no clear D. CDR1 and CDR2 from the germline V gene are MDHEN and SYDVKM. The V and J ends lost 4 bases and 1 base respectively, with 16 bases between them. This CDR3 spans 16 amino acids.

The chain joins TRBV11-2 to TRBJ2-1; TRBD1 matches 9 bases. Germline CDR1 and CDR2: SGHAT and FQNNGV. The junction had 9 bases not matched to a gene; V was cut back by 4 bases and J by 8 bases. The CDR3 spans 15 residues. The CDR3 DNA follows: TGTGCCAGCAGCTGGGTGGGACAGGGTAACGATGAGCAGTTCTTC. Translating gives CASSWVGQGNDEQFF.

This chain links TRBV11-1 with TRBJ1-2; TRBD1 matches 7 bases. The CDR3 has 13 residues. CDR1 and CDR2 from the germline V gene are SGHAT and FQDESV (reference sequence). V lost 5 bases and J lost 8; bases outside the gene matches: 8. The CDR3 is CASSPDREIGYTF. The CDR3 DNA follows: TGTGCCAGCAGCCCAGACAGGGAGATCGGCTACACCTTC.

The chain carries TRBV7-3 and TRBJ2-3; the match to TRBD2 covers 8 bases. The CDR3 runs 16 residues. The trim removed 5 bases at V and 6 bases at J, leaving 13 bases unmatched. CDR1 is SGHTA and CDR2 is FQGTGA in the germline V gene. The CDR3 coding sequence is TGTGCCAGCAGCCCACACCAGCGGGGGATATCCGATACGCAGTATTTT. Residues: CASSPHQRGISDTQYF.

This chain joins TRBV3-1 (or the pseudogene TRBV3-2) and TRBJ1-2; 9 nucleotides align to TRBD1. The CDR3 spans 17 residues. Germline CDR1 is LGHDT and CDR2 is YNNKEL (reference sequence). V was pared by 4 bases and J by 2 bases, with 11 bases of the junction left unmatched. CDR3 sequence (DNA): TGTGCCAGCAGCCCCGTCCCGGGACAGGGACCCAACTATGGCTACACCTTC. This encodes CASSPVPGQGPNYGYTF.

This clone was seen more than once but under ten times. The gene calls are TRBV5-4 and TRBJ1-6; D may be TRBD1 (6 bases). V lost 4 bases and J lost 10, with 18 bases in between. The V gene's germline CDR1 is SGHNT and CDR2 YYREEE (reference sequence). The CDR3 extends over 15 amino acids. The chain's CDR3 is CASSLASNRVSPLHF. CDR3 nucleotides: TGTGCCAGCAGCCTAGCAAGCAACAGGGTCTCACCCCTCCACTTT.

This clone was observed once. V is TRBV6-5 and J is TRBJ2-3, with a tentative D call TRBD1 (6 bases). The CDR3 runs 14 residues. V was shortened by 10 bases and J by 5 bases, with 19 bases between the two germline ends. CDR1 is MNHEY, CDR2 SVGAGI, per germline. CDR3 bases: TGTGCCACCTTCAGGGGTACCGCCGGAGATACGCAGTATTTT. Its translation is CATFRGTAGDTQYF.